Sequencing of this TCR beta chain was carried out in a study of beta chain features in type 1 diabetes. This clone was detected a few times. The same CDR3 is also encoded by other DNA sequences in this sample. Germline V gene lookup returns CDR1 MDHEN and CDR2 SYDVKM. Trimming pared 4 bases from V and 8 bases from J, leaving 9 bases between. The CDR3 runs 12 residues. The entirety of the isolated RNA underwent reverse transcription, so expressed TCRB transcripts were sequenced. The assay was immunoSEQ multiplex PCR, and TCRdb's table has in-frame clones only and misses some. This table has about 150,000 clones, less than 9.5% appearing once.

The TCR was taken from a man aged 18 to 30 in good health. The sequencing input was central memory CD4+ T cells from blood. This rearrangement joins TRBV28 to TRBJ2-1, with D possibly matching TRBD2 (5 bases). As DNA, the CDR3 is TGTGCCAGCAGTTCCCCGGGATATGAGCAGTTCTTC. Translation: CASSSPGYEQFF.